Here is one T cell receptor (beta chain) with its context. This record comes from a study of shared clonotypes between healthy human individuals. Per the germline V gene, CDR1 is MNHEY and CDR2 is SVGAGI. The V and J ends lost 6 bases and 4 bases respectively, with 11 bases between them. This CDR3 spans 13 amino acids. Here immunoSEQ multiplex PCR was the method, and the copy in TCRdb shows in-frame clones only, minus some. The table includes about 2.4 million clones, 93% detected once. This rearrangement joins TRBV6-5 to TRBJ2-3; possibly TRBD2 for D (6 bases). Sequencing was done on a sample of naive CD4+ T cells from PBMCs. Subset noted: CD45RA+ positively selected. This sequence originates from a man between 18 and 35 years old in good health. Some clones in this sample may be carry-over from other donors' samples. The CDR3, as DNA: TGTGCCAGCAGCCCAGGGAGGCCAGATACGCAGTATTTT. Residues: CASSPGRPDTQYF.